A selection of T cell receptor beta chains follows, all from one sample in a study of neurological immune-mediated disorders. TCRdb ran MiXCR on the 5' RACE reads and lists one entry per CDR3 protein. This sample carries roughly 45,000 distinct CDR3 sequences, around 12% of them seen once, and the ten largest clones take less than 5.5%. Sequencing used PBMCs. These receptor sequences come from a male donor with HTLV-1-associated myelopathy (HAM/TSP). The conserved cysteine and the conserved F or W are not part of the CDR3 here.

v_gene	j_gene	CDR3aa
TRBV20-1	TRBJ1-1	SARVGRGLNTEAF
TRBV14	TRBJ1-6	ASSQDASDNSPLH
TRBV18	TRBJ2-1	ASSPWTSGEGEQF
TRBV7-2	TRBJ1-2	ASFGGGGGYT
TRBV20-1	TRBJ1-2	SASSTVYGYT
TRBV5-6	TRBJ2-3	ASTPLRDSDTQY
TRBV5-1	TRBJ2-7	ASSPGPEPYYEQY
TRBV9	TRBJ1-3	GSSVDSGNTIY
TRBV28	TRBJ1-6	ASSLAGGLNSPLH
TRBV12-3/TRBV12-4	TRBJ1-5	ASSFGVLGQPQH
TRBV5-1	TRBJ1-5	ASSLGTGGVQHEH
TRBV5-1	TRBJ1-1	ASSWGQGLGTEAF
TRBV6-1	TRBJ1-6	GSSESPPTPLH
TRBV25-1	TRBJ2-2	ASSELANTGELF
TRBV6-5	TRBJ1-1	ASNKRGEGTEAF
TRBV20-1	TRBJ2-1	SASPTDLAGKGNEQF
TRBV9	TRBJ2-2	ASSSRTGNTGELF
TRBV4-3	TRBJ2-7	ASSQNHRSYEQY
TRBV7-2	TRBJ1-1	ASSLYALKNTEAF
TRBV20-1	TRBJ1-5	SARATGQNSNQPQH
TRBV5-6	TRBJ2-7	ASSLNAYEQY
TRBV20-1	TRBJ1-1	SAISPGGVLA
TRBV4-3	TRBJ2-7	ASSQAGAYYEQY
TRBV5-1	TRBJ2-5	ASSGDSQETQY
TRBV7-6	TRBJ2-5	ATSLAPGQGISETQY
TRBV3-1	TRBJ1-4	ASSSTGRKLF
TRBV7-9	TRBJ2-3	ASSPPTDTQY
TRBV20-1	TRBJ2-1	SAREAAGVNEQF
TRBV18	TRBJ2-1	ASSPKSGTGLYNEQF
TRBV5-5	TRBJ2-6	ASSEGPNDPGANVLT
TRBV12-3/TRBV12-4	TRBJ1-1	AIMNTEAF
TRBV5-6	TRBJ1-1	ASSLLGQGGNIEAF
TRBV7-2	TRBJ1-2	ASSFTGKVNYGYT
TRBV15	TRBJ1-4	ATSRGEKLF
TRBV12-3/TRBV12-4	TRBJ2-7	AIRLTSGPYEPY
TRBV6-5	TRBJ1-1	ASTDATGAGTEAF
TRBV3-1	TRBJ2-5	ASSQLGNQETQY
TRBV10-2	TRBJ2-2	AISTGGNTGELF
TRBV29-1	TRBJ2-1	SVEGQVVNEQF
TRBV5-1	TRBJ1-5	ASSLSGAGNQPQH
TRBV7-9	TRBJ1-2	ARTRAEPSSRYT
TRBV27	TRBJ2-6	ASSSGTGVSGANVLT
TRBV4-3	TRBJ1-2	ASSQAGTLRGYT
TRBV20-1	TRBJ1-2	SAGDSTPNYGYT
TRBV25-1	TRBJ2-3	ASSGLSSTDTQY
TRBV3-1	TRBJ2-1	ASSQALAGGTNEQF
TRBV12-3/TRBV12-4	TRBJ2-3	ASSNKGPDTQY
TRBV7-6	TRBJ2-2	ASSFPPGGGGTGELF
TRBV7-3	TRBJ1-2	ASSLNGQAYGYT
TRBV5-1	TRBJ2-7	ASAVGGGGSYEQY
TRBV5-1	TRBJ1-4	ASSPPGNLEKLF